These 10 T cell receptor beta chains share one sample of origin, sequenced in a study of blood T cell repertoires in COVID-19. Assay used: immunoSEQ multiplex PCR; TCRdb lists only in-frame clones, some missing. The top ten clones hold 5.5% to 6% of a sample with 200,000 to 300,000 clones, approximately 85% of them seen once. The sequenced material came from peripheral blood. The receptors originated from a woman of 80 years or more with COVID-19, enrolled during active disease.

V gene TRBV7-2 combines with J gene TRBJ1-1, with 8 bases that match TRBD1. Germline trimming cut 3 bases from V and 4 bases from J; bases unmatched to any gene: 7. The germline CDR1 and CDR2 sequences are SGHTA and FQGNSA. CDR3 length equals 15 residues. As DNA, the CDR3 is TGTGCCAGCAGCTTCCAGGGGGCGCAATCCACTGAAGCTTTCTTT. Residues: CASSFQGAQSTEAFF.

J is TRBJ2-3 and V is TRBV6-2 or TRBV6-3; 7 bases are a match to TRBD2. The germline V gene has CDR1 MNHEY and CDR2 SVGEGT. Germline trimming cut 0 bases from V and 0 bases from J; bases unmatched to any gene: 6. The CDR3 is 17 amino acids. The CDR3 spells CASSYSRLAASTDTQYF. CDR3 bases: TGTGCCAGCAGTTACTCGAGGCTAGCGGCCAGCACAGATACGCAGTATTTT.

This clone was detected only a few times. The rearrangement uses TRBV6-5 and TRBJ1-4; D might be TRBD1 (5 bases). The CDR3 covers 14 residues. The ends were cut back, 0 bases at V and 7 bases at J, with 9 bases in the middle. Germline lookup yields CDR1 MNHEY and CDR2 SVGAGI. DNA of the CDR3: TGTGCCAGCAGTTACTCAAGACAGCTTGAAAAACTGTTTTTT. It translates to CASSYSRQLEKLFF.

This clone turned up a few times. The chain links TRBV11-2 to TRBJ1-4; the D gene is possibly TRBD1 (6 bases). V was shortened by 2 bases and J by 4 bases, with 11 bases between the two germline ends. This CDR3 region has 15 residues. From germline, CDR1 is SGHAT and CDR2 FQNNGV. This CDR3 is CASSLNRVFNEKLFF. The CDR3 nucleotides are TGTGCCAGCAGCTTAAACAGGGTCTTTAATGAAAAACTGTTTTTT.

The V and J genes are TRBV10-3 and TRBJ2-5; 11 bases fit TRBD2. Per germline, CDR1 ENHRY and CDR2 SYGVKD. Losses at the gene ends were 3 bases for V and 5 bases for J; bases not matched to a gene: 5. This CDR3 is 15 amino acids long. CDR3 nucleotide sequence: TGTGCCATCAGTGATACGACTAGCGGGGTCGAGACCCAGTACTTC. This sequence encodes CAISDTTSGVETQYF.

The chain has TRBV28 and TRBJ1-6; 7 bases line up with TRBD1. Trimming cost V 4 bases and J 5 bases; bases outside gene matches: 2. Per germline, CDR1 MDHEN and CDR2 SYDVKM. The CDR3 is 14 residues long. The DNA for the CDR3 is TGTGCCAGCAGTTACACAGGGGATAATTCACCCCTCCACTTT. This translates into CASSYTGDNSPLHF.

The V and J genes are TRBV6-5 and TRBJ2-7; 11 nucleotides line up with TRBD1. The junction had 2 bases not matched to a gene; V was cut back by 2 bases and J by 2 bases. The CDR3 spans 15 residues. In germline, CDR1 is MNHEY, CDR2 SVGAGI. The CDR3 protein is CASSYQGQGAYEQYF. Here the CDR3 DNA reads TGTGCCAGCAGTTACCAGGGACAGGGGGCCTACGAGCAGTACTTC.

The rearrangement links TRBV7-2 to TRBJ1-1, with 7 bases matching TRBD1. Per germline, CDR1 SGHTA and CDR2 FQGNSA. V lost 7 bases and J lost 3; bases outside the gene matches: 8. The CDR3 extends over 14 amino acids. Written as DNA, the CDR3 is TGTGCCAGCACCGAGGACAGGTCTTACACTGAAGCTTTCTTT. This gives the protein CASTEDRSYTEAFF.

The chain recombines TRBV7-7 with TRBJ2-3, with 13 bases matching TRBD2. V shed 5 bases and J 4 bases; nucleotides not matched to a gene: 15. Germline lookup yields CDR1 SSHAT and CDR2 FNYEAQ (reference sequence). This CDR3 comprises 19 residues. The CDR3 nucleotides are TGTGCCAGCAGCCCAGGACTAGCGGGGGCCCTTACCTGGTCAGATACGCAGTATTTT. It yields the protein CASSPGLAGALTWSDTQYF.

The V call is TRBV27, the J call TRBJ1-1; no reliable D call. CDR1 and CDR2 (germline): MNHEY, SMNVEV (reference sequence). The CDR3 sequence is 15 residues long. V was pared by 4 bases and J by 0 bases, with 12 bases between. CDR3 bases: TGTGCCAGCAGTTCCCTCTCCGTTATGAACACTGAAGCTTTCTTT. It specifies CASSSLSVMNTEAFF.